This T cell receptor beta chain is from a study of blood T cell repertoires in COVID-19 (dated by TCRdb to about 2020). Turning to the overall study: Samples covering the acute and convalescent phases of COVID-19 were provided by collaborators in the United States, Italy and Spain. Sample metadata almost always included a de-identified subject ID, COVID-19 status, age in years and sex. A freely available public database, intended as a resource for researchers studying the immune response to SARS-CoV-2, is where the repertoires were released. HLA class I and class II types, where available, came from metadata supplied by the sample provider rather than from assay-based typing. Subjects who had been exposed to COVID-19, were actively infected with it, or had recovered from it provided the deeply sampled blood TCRbeta repertoires that made up the dataset. The material from the prospective study consisted of cDNA or gDNA derived from T cells, B-cell-depleted T cells, or PBMCs. Samples came from the ongoing ImmuneRACE study (first 160 participants) plus 1,254 subjects from 6 global collaborators.

TCRbeta CDR3 regions were amplified from genomic DNA by means of the immunoSEQ Assay, a bias-controlled multiplex PCR. In the authors' own workflow: The number of nucleated cells in each sample was estimated by amplification of reference gene primers within the assay. To quantify the absolute abundance of each unique TCRbeta CDR3 rearrangement, sequence reads were collapsed and filtered. For each sample, productive Simpson clonality was calculated as the square root of Simpson's diversity index over productive rearrangements. Sourced from immuneACCESS, this table was stored by TCRdb with only in-frame sequences that have V and J called. A share of the clones is absent; for the studies checked, an unresolved V gene accounts for under half, and the remainder has no known explanation. The D gene and trimming were derived from the DNA, and the V and J assignments and clone size from that table. A total of roughly 150,000 clones appear in this sample, around nine tenths of them only once. The ten largest clones capture about 5% of the sample.

The collaborating institutions used their own protocols to collect whole blood in K2EDTA tubes. For TCRbeta analysis, collaborator samples were shipped as frozen whole blood, as isolated PBMCs, or as DNA extracted from either sample type. Broad study findings and their caveats: How much clinical and demographic metadata was included differed by source and by participant, and the metadata was provided uncurated.

The CDR1 and CDR2 encoded by the germline V gene are MNHNS and SASEGT. Trimming leaves V shorter by 4 bases and J shorter by 2 bases, with the junction holding 10 bases beyond the gene matches. From the cysteine up to the phenylalanine, the CDR3 has a length of 17 residues. The kept DNA is CDR3 alone, 51 bases in frame from the first base. A note on this clone: Its antigen is currently not known. Base qualities are missing; no much larger clone stands one base away.

The sequenced sample consisted of peripheral blood. The chain employs TRBV6-1 and TRBJ2-3, with TRBD2 matching 9 junction bases. This receptor was taken from a human donor in a cohort sampled during active COVID-19. The base sequence is TGTGCCAGCAGTGGCCACTTAGCGGGGGACTTCACAGATACGCAGTATTTT. Its translation reads: CASSGHLAGDFTDTQYF.